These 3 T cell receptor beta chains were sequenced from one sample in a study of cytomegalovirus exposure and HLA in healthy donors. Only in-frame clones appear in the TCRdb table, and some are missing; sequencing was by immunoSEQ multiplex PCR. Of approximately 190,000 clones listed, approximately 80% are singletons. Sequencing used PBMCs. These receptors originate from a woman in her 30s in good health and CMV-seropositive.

The CDR3 region is CASRTGGREKLFF. DNA of the CDR3: TGTGCCAGCAGGACAGGGGGGCGGGAAAAACTGTTTTTT. This chain joins TRBV28 and TRBJ1-4; TRBD1 matches at 9 bases. Germline V gene sequence: CDR1 MDHEN, CDR2 SYDVKM. Trimming removed 6 bases from V and 8 bases from J; junction bases left unmatched: 4. This CDR3 region has 13 residues.

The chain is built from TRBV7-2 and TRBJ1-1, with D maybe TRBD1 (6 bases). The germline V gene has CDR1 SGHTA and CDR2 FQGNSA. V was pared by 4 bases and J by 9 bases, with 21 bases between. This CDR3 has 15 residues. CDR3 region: CASSSLQGVVGKAFF. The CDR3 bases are TGTGCCAGCAGCTCGTTACAGGGTGTCGTGGGCAAAGCTTTCTTT.

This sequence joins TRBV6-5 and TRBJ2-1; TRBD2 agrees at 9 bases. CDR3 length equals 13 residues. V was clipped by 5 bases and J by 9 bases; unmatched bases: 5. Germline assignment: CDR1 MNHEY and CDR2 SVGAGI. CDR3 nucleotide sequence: TGTGCCAGCAGTAGGACTAGCGATAGTGAGCAGTTCTTC. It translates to CASSRTSDSEQFF.